Listed here are 9 T cell receptor beta chains from one sample, sequenced in a study of lymphopenia after photon versus proton radiotherapy. Assay used: immunoSEQ multiplex PCR; TCRdb lists only in-frame clones, some missing. Of around 20,000 clones listed, just over 90% are singletons. Source: peripheral blood, taken from a patient treated with photon-based radiotherapy. The source is a man in his 60s with pancreatic cancer.

The chain employs TRBV30 and TRBJ2-6; possibly TRBD2 for D (6 bases). This CDR3 has 14 residues. Trimming removed 2 bases at V and 4 bases at J, with 9 bases between. Germline V gene lookup returns CDR1 GTSNPN and CDR2 SVGIG (reference sequence). The CDR3 protein is CAWSRGSGANVLTF. CDR3 bases: TGTGCCTGGAGTCGGGGGTCCGGGGCCAACGTCCTGACTTTC.

The chain uses TRBV5-1 and TRBJ2-3, with D maybe TRBD2 (6 bases). The CDR3 length is 15 residues. Looked up from germline, CDR1 is SGHRS and CDR2 is YFSETQ. V shed 7 bases and J shed 10 bases, with 25 bases lying between them. CDR3 amino acids: CASALGTSGLTAQYF. The CDR3 region has the DNA TGCGCCAGCGCCCTCGGGACTTCTGGGCTCACGGCGCAGTATTTT.

The V call is TRBV2, the J call TRBJ2-7; maybe TRBD1 (5 bases). CDR1 is SNHLY, CDR2 FYNNEI, per germline. V shed 3 bases and J shed 4 bases, with 22 bases lying between them. This CDR3 has 17 amino acids. The CDR3 sequence is CASSDKGPTSSKYEQYF. CDR3 DNA sequence: TGTGCCAGCAGTGATAAGGGGCCCACCTCTTCGAAATACGAGCAGTACTTC.

Only a few counts were recorded for this clone. The chain recombines TRBV11-2 with TRBJ2-3; D gene uncertain. The CDR3 is 12 amino acids. The V and J ends lost 1 base and 3 bases respectively, with 2 bases between them. Germline values: CDR1 SGHAT, CDR2 FQNNGV. CDR3 coding DNA: TGTGCCAGCAGCTTAGGGACAGATACGCAGTATTTT. Translation: CASSLGTDTQYF.

The V and J genes are TRBV9 and TRBJ1-1; no clear D. Germline V lookup: CDR1 SGDLS, CDR2 YYNGEE. This CDR3 spans 14 amino acids. V lost 4 bases and J 0 bases, leaving 10 bases between the germline ends. CDR3 in DNA: TGTGCCAGCAGCAAAAGGACCGTGAACACTGAAGCTTTCTTT. Protein sequence: CASSKRTVNTEAFF.

The chain couples TRBV4-3 to TRBJ1-1; 8 bases agree with TRBD1. The junction had 4 bases not matched to a gene; V was cut back by 0 bases and J by 1 base. Germline CDR1 LGHNA, CDR2 YSLEER. The CDR3 is 16 amino acids. The CDR3 loop reads CASSQDRGQGNTEAFF. CDR3 nucleotides: TGCGCCAGCAGCCAAGATCGAGGACAGGGGAACACTGAAGCTTTCTTT.

A single count supports this clone. The V gene is TRBV19, the J gene TRBJ2-2, with TRBD2 matching over 7 bases. V dropped 5 bases and J dropped 2; count of bases not matched to a gene: 5. The CDR3 has 15 residues. From germline, CDR1 is LNHDA and CDR2 SQIVND (reference sequence). This chain's CDR3 is CASSASGANTGELFF. CDR3 DNA sequence: TGTGCCAGTAGTGCTAGCGGAGCCAACACCGGGGAGCTGTTTTTT.

The J gene is TRBJ2-2, the V gene TRBV6-4; 9 positions match TRBD1. This CDR3 has 14 residues. Germline CDR1 MRHNA, CDR2 SNTAGT. The ends lost 7 bases at V and 6 bases at J; junction bases unmatched: 6. The CDR3 region has the DNA TGTGCCAGCAAAACCGGGACAGGGTCCGGGGAGCTGTTTTTT. Translated: CASKTGTGSGELFF.

This rearrangement joins TRBV7-3 to TRBJ1-1, with D perhaps matching TRBD1 (6 bases). The CDR3 is 14 amino acids. CDR1 is SGHTA and CDR2 is FQGTGA in the germline V gene. The germline V and J ends were trimmed by 1 base and 4 bases, with 10 bases remaining between them. The CDR3 nucleotides are TGTGCCAGCAGCTTAAATTTCAGGGGCACTGAAGCTTTCTTT. The encoded protein is CASSLNFRGTEAFF.